The 4 T cell receptor beta chains presented below share a single source sample, sequenced in a study of blood T cell repertoires in COVID-19. Using immunoSEQ multiplex PCR, the repertoire was profiled, and TCRdb retains in-frame clones only, with some absent. The sample includes 65,000 to 85,000 clones, 86% seen only once; the top ten take around 6%. Sequences were obtained from peripheral blood. The receptors stem from a man aged 80 or over with COVID-19, enrolled during active disease.

The chain uses TRBV11-2 and TRBJ1-2; D may be TRBD1 (6 bases). The CDR3 consists of 14 residues. Trimming removed 4 bases at V and 2 bases at J, with 11 bases between. CDR1 and CDR2 from the germline V gene are SGHAT and FQNNGV. CDR3 in amino acids: CASSSDTGNYGYTF. CDR3 DNA: TGTGCCAGCAGCTCAGACACAGGGAACTATGGCTACACCTTC.

The rearrangement links TRBV18 to TRBJ1-2; 12 bases fit TRBD1. The CDR3 runs 15 residues. V was clipped by 3 bases and J by 6 bases; unmatched bases: 5. The germline V gene encodes CDR1 KGHSH and CDR2 LQKENI. The CDR3 protein is CASSPGTGGLHGYTF. CDR3 coding DNA: TGTGCCAGCTCACCGGGGACAGGGGGCTTGCATGGCTACACCTTC.

CDR3 loop: CASSDQGQGIAGYTF. The CDR3 coding sequence is TGTGCCAGCTCAGATCAGGGACAGGGGATCGCTGGCTACACCTTC. The V and J genes are TRBV18 and TRBJ1-2, with 10 bases identical to TRBD1. V was pared by 5 bases and J by 7 bases, with 10 bases of the junction left unmatched. The CDR3 spans 15 residues. The germline CDR1 and CDR2 sequences are KGHSH and LQKENI. Full variable domain (missing parts from reference TRBV18 and TRBJ1-2): NAGVMQNPRHLVRRRGQEARLRCSPMKGHSHVYWYRQLPEEGLKFMVYLQKENIIDESGMPKERFSAEFPKEGPSILRIQQVVRGDSAAYFCASSDQGQGIAGYTFGSGTRLTVV.

V gene TRBV5-1 combines with J gene TRBJ2-5; D is unclear. Trimming stripped 2 bases from V and 0 bases from J, with 5 bases between. Germline V gives CDR1 SGHRS, CDR2 YFSETQ. This CDR3 is built from 13 residues. The CDR3 spells CASSLRDQETQYF. Here the CDR3 DNA reads TGCGCCAGCAGCTTACGGGACCAAGAGACCCAGTACTTC.